This T cell receptor beta chain was identified during a study of blood T cell repertoires in COVID-19. Whole-study context: Samples of COVID-19 (acute and convalescent) were obtained from the United States, Italy and Spain.

The trim removed 8 bases at V and 4 bases at J, leaving 5 bases unmatched. Per germline, CDR1 SGHTA and CDR2 FQGNSA. This CDR3 is built from 13 residues. In the authors' methods: From reference gene primer amplification, estimates of nucleated cell counts were derived. Method: immunoSEQ multiplex PCR; TCRdb's copy keeps in-frame clones and lacks some. Clone size and V and J calls were adopted from that table, with D and trimming inferred from the DNA. The sample yields over 75,000 clones, around 80% seen once. The table lists this clone with a few counts. The chain links TRBV7-2 to TRBJ2-3, with TRBD1 matching 8 bases. The specimen was peripheral blood. The clonotype was recovered from a woman of 80 years or more with acute or convalescent COVID-19. CDR3: CASVRGRADTQYF. CDR3 DNA sequence: TGTGCCAGCGTCAGGGGGCGGGCAGATACGCAGTATTTT.